The 12 T cell receptor beta chains reported below all come from one sample, sequenced in a study of long-term antiretroviral therapy in people with HIV. It was version v3.0 of the immunoSEQ assay that was run at survey level. Sequencing used immunoSEQ multiplex PCR; TCRdb keeps in-frame clones, though not all of them. The sample contains about 15,000 clones, over 75% of which appear only once. Sequences were derived from unsorted PBMCs, sampled 0.3 years after starting antiretroviral therapy. The receptor source for this set is a man between 60 and 75 years old with HIV.

The chain uses TRBV28 and TRBJ2-7, with TRBD2 as a possible D gene (6 bases). Germline V gene sequence: CDR1 MDHEN, CDR2 SYDVKM. V lost 7 bases and J 4 bases, leaving 14 bases between the germline ends. The CDR3 is 13 amino acids. Here the CDR3 DNA reads TGTGCCAGCAACCCCGGGACTCCGTACGAGCAGTACTTC. Encoded protein: CASNPGTPYEQYF.

The gene calls are TRBV27 and TRBJ2-7, with TRBD2 matching over 9 bases. Germline V gene sequence: CDR1 MNHEY, CDR2 SMNVEV (reference sequence). The V and J ends lost 5 bases and 2 bases, in that order; junction bases with no gene match: 7. This CDR3 region has 15 residues. The CDR3 DNA reads as TGTGCCAGCAGTCCCTTAGCGGGAGCGCCCTACGAGCAGTACTTC. It translates to CASSPLAGAPYEQYF.

The rearrangement joins TRBV7-8 to TRBJ2-1, with TRBD2 as a possible D gene (6 bases). The V gene's germline CDR1 is SGHVS and CDR2 FQNEAQ. The CDR3 has 18 residues. Trimming cost V 3 bases and J 2 bases, with 20 bases left between them. The CDR3 region has the DNA TGTGCCAGCAGCTTTGGGGTCCTCCGCGGAGGGACCTACAATGAGCAGTTCTTC. Its translation is CASSFGVLRGGTYNEQFF.

Only one count was recorded for this clone. The chain couples TRBV29-1 to TRBJ2-3, with 11 bases identical to TRBD1. V trimming: 8 bases; J trimming: 5 bases; junction bases outside the gene matches: 12. The CDR3 consists of 15 residues. Germline V gene lookup returns CDR1 SQVTM and CDR2 ANQGSEA. The CDR3 loop is CSKLTRDRGVDTQYF. For the CDR3, the DNA is TGCAGCAAACTCACAAGGGACAGGGGGGTAGATACGCAGTATTTT.

The CDR3 is CASSRPNTNTGELFF. The CDR3 DNA reads as TGTGCCAGCAGTCGCCCGAACACGAACACCGGGGAGCTGTTTTTT. J is TRBJ2-2 and V is TRBV6-5, with D uncertain. Between the trimmed V and J ends, which lost 5 bases and 0 bases, there was a span of 10 bases. The CDR3 has 15 residues. Germline lookup yields CDR1 MNHEY and CDR2 SVGAGI.

V gene TRBV10-2 combines with J gene TRBJ2-7; 10 bases line up with TRBD2. The CDR3 totals 13 residues. Germline CDR1 WSHSY, CDR2 SAAADI. The V segment lost 7 bases and the J segment 5 bases; nucleotides outside the gene matches: 5. The CDR3 DNA follows: TGCGCCAGCATTAGCGGGAGGTCCCACGAGCAGTACTTC. Protein sequence: CASISGRSHEQYF.

The chain carries TRBV6-1 and TRBJ2-3; D is unclear. In germline, CDR1 is MNHNS, CDR2 SASEGT. This CDR3 is 15 amino acids long. Trimming took off 5 bases at V and 0 bases at J, with 12 bases between the two ends. The CDR3 DNA reads TGTGCCAGCAGTAGCTACACTGACAGCACAGATACGCAGTATTTT. Protein product: CASSSYTDSTDTQYF.

The rearrangement uses TRBV5-1 and TRBJ2-5; D is possibly TRBD1 or TRBD2 (5 bases each). This CDR3 has 14 amino acids. The V end lost 4 bases, the J end lost 4 bases, and 14 bases lay between the germline ends. Germline V gene sequence: CDR1 SGHRS, CDR2 YFSETQ. In nucleotides, the CDR3 is TGCGCCAGCAGCGTGGGGGAGCTAGGAGAGACCCAGTACTTC. It translates to CASSVGELGETQYF.

The rearrangement uses TRBV7-3 and TRBJ2-5; TRBD2 might be the D (6 bases). The V and J ends lost 4 bases and 4 bases respectively, with 22 bases between them. Germline loops: CDR1 SGHTA, CDR2 FQGTGA. This CDR3 is built from 17 residues. Here the CDR3 DNA reads TGTGCCAGCAGCTACCCCTTAGGTAGCGGCACCTCAGAGACCCAGTACTTC. Encoded protein: CASSYPLGSGTSETQYF.

V is TRBV7-9 and J is TRBJ1-1; D gene ambiguous. Germline CDR1 reads SEHNR; CDR2 reads FQNEAQ (reference sequence). V was shortened by 3 bases and J by 2 bases, with 13 bases between the two germline ends. This CDR3 is 15 amino acids long. This CDR3 reads CASSFGGSRNTEAFF. CDR3 coding DNA: TGTGCCAGCAGCTTCGGAGGCTCTCGTAACACTGAAGCTTTCTTT.

The chain has TRBV7-8 and TRBJ1-4; D ambiguous. The CDR3 length is 16 residues. In germline, CDR1 is SGHVS, CDR2 FQNEAQ. V was pared by 0 bases and J by 0 bases, with 8 bases between. The CDR3 DNA is TGTGCCAGCAGCTTAGCAGCCCTCTCAACTAATGAAAAACTGTTTTTT. It is translated as CASSLAALSTNEKLFF. The whole variable domain, filled in from reference TRBV7-8 and TRBJ1-4, reads GAGVSQSPRYKVAKRGQDVALRCDPISGHVSLFWYQQALGQGPEFLTYFQNEAQLDKSGLPSDRFFAERPEGSVSTLKIQRTQQEDSAVYLCASSLAALSTNEKLFFGSGTQLSVL.

The CDR3 spells CAWSVQRTGGIANYGYTF. The CDR3 DNA reads TGTGCCTGGAGTGTACAAAGGACAGGGGGCATAGCTAACTATGGCTACACCTTC. The J gene is TRBJ1-2, the V gene TRBV30; 11 bases match TRBD1. Per germline, CDR1 GTSNPN and CDR2 SVGIG (reference sequence). This CDR3 region has 18 residues. V was pared by 0 bases and J by 0 bases, with 9 bases of the junction left unmatched.